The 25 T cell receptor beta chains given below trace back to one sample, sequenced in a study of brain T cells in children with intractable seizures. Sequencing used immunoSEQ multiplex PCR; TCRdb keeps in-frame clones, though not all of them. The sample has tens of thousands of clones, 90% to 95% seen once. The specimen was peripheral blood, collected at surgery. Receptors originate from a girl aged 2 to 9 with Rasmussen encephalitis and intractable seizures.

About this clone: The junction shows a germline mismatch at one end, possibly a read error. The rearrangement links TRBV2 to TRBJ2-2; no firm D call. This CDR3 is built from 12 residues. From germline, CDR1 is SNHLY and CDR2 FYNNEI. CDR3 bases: TGTGCCAGCAAGTGGAACGCCGGGGAGCTGTTTTTT. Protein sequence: CASKWNAGELFF.

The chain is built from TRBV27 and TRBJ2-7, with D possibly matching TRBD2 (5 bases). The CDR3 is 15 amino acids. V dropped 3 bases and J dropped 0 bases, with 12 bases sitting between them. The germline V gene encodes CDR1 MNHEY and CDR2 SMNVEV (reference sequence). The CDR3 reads CASSFLGVSSYEQYF. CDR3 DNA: TGTGCCAGCAGTTTTCTCGGGGTTAGCTCCTACGAGCAGTACTTC.

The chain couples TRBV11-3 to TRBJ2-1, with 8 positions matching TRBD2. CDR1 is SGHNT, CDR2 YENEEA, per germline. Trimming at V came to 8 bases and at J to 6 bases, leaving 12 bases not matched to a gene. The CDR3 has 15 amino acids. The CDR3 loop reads CASVTEPGTSNEQFF. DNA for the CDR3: TGTGCCAGCGTAACGGAGCCCGGGACTAGCAATGAGCAGTTCTTC.

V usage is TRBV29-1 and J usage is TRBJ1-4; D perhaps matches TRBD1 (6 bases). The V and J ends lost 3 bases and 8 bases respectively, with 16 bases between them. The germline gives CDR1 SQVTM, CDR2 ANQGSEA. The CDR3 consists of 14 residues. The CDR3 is CSVEMAGEREKLFF. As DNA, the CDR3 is TGCAGCGTTGAGATGGCAGGGGAGCGCGAAAAACTGTTTTTT.

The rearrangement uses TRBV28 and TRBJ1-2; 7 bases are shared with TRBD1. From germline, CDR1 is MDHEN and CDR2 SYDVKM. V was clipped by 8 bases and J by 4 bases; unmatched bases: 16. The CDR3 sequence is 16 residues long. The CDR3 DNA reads TGTGCCAGCCACCACCCGTCAGGGGGAAACCTCTATGGCTACACCTTC. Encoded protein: CASHHPSGGNLYGYTF.

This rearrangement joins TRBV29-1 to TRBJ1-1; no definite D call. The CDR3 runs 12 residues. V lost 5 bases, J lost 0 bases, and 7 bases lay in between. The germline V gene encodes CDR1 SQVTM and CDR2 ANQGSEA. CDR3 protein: CSVKGLNTEAFF. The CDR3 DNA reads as TGCAGCGTTAAGGGTTTGAACACTGAAGCTTTCTTT.

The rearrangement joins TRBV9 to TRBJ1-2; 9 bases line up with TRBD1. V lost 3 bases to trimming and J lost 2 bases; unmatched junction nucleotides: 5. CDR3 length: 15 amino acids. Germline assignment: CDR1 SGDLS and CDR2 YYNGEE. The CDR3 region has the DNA TGTGCCAGCAGCGCTCCCGGGACAGGGAACTATGGCTACACCTTC. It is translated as CASSAPGTGNYGYTF.

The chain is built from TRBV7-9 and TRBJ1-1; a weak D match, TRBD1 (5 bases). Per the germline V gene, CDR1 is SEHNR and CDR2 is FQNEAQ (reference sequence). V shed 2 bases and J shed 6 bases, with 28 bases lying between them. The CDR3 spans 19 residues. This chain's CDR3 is CASSLLWRTDDGDSAEAFF. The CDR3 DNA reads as TGTGCCAGCAGCTTACTATGGCGGACGGACGACGGAGACAGCGCTGAAGCTTTCTTT. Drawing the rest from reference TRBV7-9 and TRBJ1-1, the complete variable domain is DTGVSQNPRHKITKRGQNVTFRCDPISEHNRLYWYRQTLGQGPEFLTYFQNEAQLEKSRLLSDRFSAERPKGSFSTLEIQRTEQGDSAMYLCASSLLWRTDDGDSAEAFFGQGTRLTVV.

CDR3 amino acids: CASSQEQGRGYTF. CDR3 nucleotide sequence: TGTGCCAGCAGCCAAGAACAGGGGAGAGGCTACACCTTC. The genes are TRBV14 and TRBJ1-2, with 7 nucleotides matching TRBD1. V was pared by 0 bases and J by 8 bases, with 3 bases of the junction left unmatched. The CDR3 totals 13 residues. Looked up from germline, CDR1 is SGHDN and CDR2 is FVKESK.

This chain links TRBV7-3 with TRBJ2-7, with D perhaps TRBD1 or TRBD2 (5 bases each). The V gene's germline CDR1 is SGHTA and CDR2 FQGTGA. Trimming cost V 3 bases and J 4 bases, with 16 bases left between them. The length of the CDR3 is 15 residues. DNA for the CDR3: TGTGCCAGCAGCTTGCACGGGGCCCGAGGTTACGAGCAGTACTTC. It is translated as CASSLHGARGYEQYF.

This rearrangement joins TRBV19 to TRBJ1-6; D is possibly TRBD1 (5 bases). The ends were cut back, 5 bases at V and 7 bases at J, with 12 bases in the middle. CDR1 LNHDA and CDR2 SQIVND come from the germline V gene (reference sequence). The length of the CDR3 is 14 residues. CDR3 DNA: TGTGCCAGTAGTGGGGGGAGTACGAATTCACCCCTCCACTTT. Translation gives CASSGGSTNSPLHF.

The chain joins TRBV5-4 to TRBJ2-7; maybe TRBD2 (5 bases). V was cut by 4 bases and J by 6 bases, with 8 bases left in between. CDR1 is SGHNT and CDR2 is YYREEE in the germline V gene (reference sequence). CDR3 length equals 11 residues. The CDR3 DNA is TGTGCCAGCAGCCGGGGTGGCGAGCAGTACTTC. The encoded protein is CASSRGGEQYF. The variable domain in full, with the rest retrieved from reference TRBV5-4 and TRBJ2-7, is ETGVTQSPTHLIKTRGQQVTLRCSSQSGHNTVSWYQQALGQGPQFIFQYYREEENGRGNFPPRFSGLQFPNYSSELNVNALELDDSALYLCASSRGGEQYFGPGTRLTVT.

CDR3: CASSDIYEQYF. The CDR3 DNA sequence: TGTGCCAGCAGCGACATCTACGAGCAGTACTTC. This chain connects TRBV11-3 to TRBJ2-7; unclear D gene. There are 11 residues in the CDR3. CDR1 is SGHNT and CDR2 is YENEEA in the germline V gene. With 5 bases removed from V and 3 bases from J, the gap between germline ends came to 5 bases.

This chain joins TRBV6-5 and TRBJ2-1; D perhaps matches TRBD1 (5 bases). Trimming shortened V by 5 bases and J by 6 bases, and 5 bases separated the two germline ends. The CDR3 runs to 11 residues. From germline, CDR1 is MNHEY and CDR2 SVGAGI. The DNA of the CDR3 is TGTGCCAGCAGTAGGGGCAATGAGCAGTTCTTC. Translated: CASSRGNEQFF.

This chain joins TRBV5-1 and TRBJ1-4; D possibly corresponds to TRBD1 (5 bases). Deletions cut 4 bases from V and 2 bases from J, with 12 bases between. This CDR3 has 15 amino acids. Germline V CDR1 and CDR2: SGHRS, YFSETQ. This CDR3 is CASSVSGLTNEKLFF. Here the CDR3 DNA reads TGCGCCAGCAGCGTGTCAGGGCTCACTAATGAAAAACTGTTTTTT.

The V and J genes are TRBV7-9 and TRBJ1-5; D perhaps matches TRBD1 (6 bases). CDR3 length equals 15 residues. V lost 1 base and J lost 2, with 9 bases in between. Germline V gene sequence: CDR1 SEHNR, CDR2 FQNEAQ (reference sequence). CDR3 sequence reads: CASSLGYRGNQPQHF. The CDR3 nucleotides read TGTGCCAGCAGCTTAGGGTACAGGGGCAATCAGCCCCAGCATTTT.

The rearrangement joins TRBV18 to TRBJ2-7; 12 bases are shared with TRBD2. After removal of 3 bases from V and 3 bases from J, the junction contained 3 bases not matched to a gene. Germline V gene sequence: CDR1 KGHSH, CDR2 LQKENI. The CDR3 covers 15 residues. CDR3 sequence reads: CASSPPLAGGYEQYF. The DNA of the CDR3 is TGTGCCAGCTCACCGCCACTAGCGGGGGGCTACGAGCAGTACTTC.

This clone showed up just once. This CDR3 reads CSARGDEQFF. CDR3 nucleotide sequence: TGCAGTGCTAGGGGGGATGAGCAGTTCTTC. The J gene is TRBJ2-1, the V gene TRBV20-1; D possibly matches TRBD1 or TRBD2 (5 bases each). The CDR3 has 10 amino acids. V dropped 3 bases and J dropped 8 bases, with 5 bases sitting between them. Germline CDR1 and CDR2: DFQATT and SNEGSKA (reference sequence).

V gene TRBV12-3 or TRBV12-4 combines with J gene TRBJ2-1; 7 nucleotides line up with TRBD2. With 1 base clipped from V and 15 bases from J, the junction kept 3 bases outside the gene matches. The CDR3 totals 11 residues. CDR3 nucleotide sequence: TGTGCCAGCAGTTTAGTGCGGGAGATGTTCTTC. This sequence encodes CASSLVREMFF.

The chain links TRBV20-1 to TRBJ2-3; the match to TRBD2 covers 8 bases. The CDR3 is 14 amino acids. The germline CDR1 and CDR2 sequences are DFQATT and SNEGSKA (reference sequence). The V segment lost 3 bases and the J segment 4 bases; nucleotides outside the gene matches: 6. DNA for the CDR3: TGCAGTGCTAGTAGGATCGGGGGGGCAGATACGCAGTATTTT. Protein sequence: CSASRIGGADTQYF.

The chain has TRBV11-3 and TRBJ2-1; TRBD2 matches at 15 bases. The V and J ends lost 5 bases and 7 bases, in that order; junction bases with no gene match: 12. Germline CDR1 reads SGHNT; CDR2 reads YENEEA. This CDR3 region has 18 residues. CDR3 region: CASSPGLAGGLRANEQFF. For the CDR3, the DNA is TGTGCCAGCAGCCCCGGACTAGCGGGAGGGCTTAGGGCGAATGAGCAGTTCTTC.

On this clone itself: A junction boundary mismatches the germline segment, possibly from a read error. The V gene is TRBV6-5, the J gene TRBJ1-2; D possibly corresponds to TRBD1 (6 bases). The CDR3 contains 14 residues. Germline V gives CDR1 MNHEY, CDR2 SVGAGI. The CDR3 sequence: CASSHRGQGYGHTF. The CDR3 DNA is TGTGCCAGCAGCCACCGGGGGCAGGGATATGGCCACACCTTC.

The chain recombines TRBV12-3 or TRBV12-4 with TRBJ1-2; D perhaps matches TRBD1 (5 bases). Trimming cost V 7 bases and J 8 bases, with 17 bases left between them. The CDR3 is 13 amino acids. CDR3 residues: CASKRDGIRGYTF. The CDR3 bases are TGTGCCAGCAAAAGGGACGGTATAAGGGGCTACACCTTC.

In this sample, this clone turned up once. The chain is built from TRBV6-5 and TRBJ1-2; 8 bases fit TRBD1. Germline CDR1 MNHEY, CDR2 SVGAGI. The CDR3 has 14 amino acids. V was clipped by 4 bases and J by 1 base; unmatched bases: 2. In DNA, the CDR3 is TGTGCCAGCAGTTTGGGACAGGTTAACTATGGCTACACCTTC. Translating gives CASSLGQVNYGYTF.

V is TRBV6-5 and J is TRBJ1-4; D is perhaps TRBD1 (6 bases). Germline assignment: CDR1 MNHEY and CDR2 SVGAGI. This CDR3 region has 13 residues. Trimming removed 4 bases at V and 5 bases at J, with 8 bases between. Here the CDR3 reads CASSFTGNEKLFF. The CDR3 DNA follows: TGTGCCAGCAGTTTCACAGGGAATGAAAAACTGTTTTTT.